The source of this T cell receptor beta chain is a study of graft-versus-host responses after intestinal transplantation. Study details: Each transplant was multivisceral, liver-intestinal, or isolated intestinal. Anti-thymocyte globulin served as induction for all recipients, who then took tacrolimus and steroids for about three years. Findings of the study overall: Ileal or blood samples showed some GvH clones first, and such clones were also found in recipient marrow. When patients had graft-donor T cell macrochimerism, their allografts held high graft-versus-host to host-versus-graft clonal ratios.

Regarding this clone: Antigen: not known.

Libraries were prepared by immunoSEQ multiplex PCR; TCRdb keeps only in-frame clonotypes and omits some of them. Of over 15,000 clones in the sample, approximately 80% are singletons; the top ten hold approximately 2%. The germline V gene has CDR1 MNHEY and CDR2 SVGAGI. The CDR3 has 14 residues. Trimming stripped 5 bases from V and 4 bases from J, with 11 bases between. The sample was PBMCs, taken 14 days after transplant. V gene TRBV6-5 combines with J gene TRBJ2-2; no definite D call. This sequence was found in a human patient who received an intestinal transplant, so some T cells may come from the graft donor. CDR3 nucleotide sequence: TGTGCCAGCAGTGCCCCGATAGGCACCGGGGAGCTGTTTTTT. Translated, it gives CASSAPIGTGELFF.